This TCR beta chain was sequenced for a study of T cell responses to AZD1222 COVID-19 vaccine. Clones were sequenced by immunoSEQ multiplex PCR, and TCRdb holds only the in-frame ones, with some missing. The sample carries over 90,000 clones, around 91% recorded once. The CDR3 is 14 amino acids. Trimming removed 1 base at V and 8 bases at J, with 14 bases between. Looked up from germline, CDR1 is SEHNR and CDR2 is FQNEAQ (reference sequence). Material: peripheral blood, obtained on day 0 of AZD1222 vaccination. The clonotype originates from an adult in good health. V gene TRBV7-9 combines with J gene TRBJ1-2; D call uncertain. The chain's CDR3 is CASSLEDRTSGYTF. CDR3 DNA sequence: TGTGCCAGCAGCTTAGAGGATCGTACCTCGGGCTACACCTTC.